These 21 T cell receptor beta chains came from one sample sequenced in a study of T cell responses to AZD1222 COVID-19 vaccine. Some clones are missing from TCRdb's copy, which holds only in-frame ones; the method was immunoSEQ multiplex PCR. The sample yields tens of thousands of clones, roughly 90% seen once. The material sequenced was peripheral blood, taken on day 0 of AZD1222 vaccination. The receptors stem from an adult in good health.

The chain links TRBV6-6 to TRBJ2-3, with D possibly TRBD2 on 6 matching bases. The CDR3 length is 14 residues. Germline loops: CDR1 MNHNY, CDR2 SVGAGI (reference sequence). Trimming took off 6 bases at V and 3 bases at J, with 13 bases between the two ends. The CDR3 DNA reads TGTGCCAGCAGCTCATCGGGAGCGACAGATACGCAGTATTTT. Its translation: CASSSSGATDTQYF.

This chain uses TRBV18 with TRBJ1-4; D possibly corresponds to TRBD1 (6 bases). V lost 2 bases and J 1 base, leaving 17 bases between the germline ends. Looked up from germline, CDR1 is KGHSH and CDR2 is LQKENI. The CDR3 is 18 amino acids. CDR3 amino acids: CASSPVTGARGTNEKLFF. CDR3 bases: TGTGCCAGCTCACCAGTGACAGGAGCCCGTGGAACTAATGAAAAACTGTTTTTT. Based on the CDR3 plus reference TRBV18 and TRBJ1-4, the full variable domain is NAGVMQNPRHLVRRRGQEARLRCSPMKGHSHVYWYRQLPEEGLKFMVYLQKENIIDESGMPKERFSAEFPKEGPSILRIQQVVRGDSAAYFCASSPVTGARGTNEKLFFGSGTQLSVL.

This rearrangement joins TRBV3-1 (or the pseudogene TRBV3-2) to TRBJ1-5; possibly TRBD1 for D (5 bases). Germline V gene data show CDR1 as LGHDT and CDR2 as YNNKEL (reference sequence). The length of the CDR3 is 14 residues. V lost 4 bases, J lost 5 bases, and 12 bases lay in between. CDR3 nucleotides: TGTGCCAGCAGCCCTTTAGGGGCCCATCAGCCCCAGCATTTT. This gives the protein CASSPLGAHQPQHF.

The chain recombines TRBV15 with TRBJ1-1; 8 nucleotides agree with TRBD1. The CDR3 sequence is 17 residues long. With 1 base clipped from V and 1 base from J, the junction kept 8 bases outside the gene matches. Germline V gene lookup returns CDR1 LNHNV and CDR2 YYDKDF (reference sequence). DNA for the CDR3: TGTGCCACCAGCAGAGGGACAGGGTATGGTACGAACACTGAAGCTTTCTTT. Translation: CATSRGTGYGTNTEAFF.

The chain is built from TRBV6-2 or TRBV6-3 and TRBJ1-6; no clear D gene. Trimming cost V 5 bases and J 9 bases, with 17 bases left between them. The CDR3 is 15 residues long. Looked up from germline, CDR1 is MNHEY and CDR2 is SVGEGT. The CDR3, as DNA: TGTGCCAGCAGTCAGCAACTGCTCGTCAGTTCACCCCTCCACTTT. Protein product: CASSQQLLVSSPLHF.

The sample holds a few counts of this clone. This chain joins TRBV6-5 and TRBJ1-2; 8 nucleotides agree with TRBD1. The CDR3 has 15 residues. CDR1 MNHEY and CDR2 SVGAGI come from the germline V gene. Trimming took 0 bases from V and 8 from J; bases not matched to a gene: 8. CDR3 sequence: CASSYSGRGHHGYTF. The CDR3 DNA is TGTGCCAGCAGTTACTCAGGCAGGGGGCACCACGGCTACACCTTC.

This clone was detected once. V and J are TRBV11-2 and TRBJ1-3, with 9 bases matching TRBD1. The CDR3 totals 16 residues. The germline CDR1 and CDR2 sequences are SGHAT and FQNNGV. V was clipped by 5 bases and J by 2 bases; unmatched bases: 7. CDR3 loop: CASSLRTGVAGNTIYF. CDR3 DNA: TGTGCCAGCAGCCTCCGGACAGGGGTTGCTGGAAACACCATATATTTT. Full variable domain (outside the CDR3, taken from reference TRBV11-2 and TRBJ1-3): EAGVAQSPRYKIIEKRQSVAFWCNPISGHATLYWYQQILGQGPKLLIQFQNNGVVDDSQLPKDRFSAERLKGVDSTLKIQPAKLEDSAVYLCASSLRTGVAGNTIYFGEGSWLTVV.

This chain connects TRBV19 to TRBJ2-7; D unclear. The germline gives CDR1 LNHDA, CDR2 SQIVND (reference sequence). This CDR3 contains 14 residues. The V end was cut by 3 bases, the J end by 2 bases, with 11 bases between. CDR3 in DNA: TGTGCCAGTAGTATCGGTCAAGCAGCCTACGAGCAGTACTTC. This sequence encodes CASSIGQAAYEQYF.

The chain links TRBV7-2 to TRBJ1-6, with D perhaps TRBD1 (5 bases). The CDR3 consists of 15 residues. Per germline, CDR1 SGHTA and CDR2 FQGNSA. The V gene lost 2 bases and the J gene lost 10 bases, with 15 bases spanning the gap. The CDR3 DNA is TGTGCCAGCAGCTTAACCGGGCAGGGTTCGTCACCCCTCCACTTT. It is translated as CASSLTGQGSSPLHF.

The J gene is TRBJ2-5, the V gene TRBV5-1; the match to TRBD1 covers 7 bases. The germline gives CDR1 SGHRS, CDR2 YFSETQ. The length of the CDR3 is 14 residues. V was pared by 3 bases and J by 4 bases, with 6 bases of the junction left unmatched. The CDR3, as DNA: TGCGCCAGCAGCTACGGGACAGATCTAGAGACCCAGTACTTC. It codes for CASSYGTDLETQYF.

This clone was counted a single time. This chain connects TRBV7-9 to TRBJ1-3; D is ambiguous. Between the trimmed V and J ends, which lost 1 base and 0 bases, there was a span of 4 bases. Germline V lookup: CDR1 SEHNR, CDR2 FQNEAQ (reference sequence). This CDR3 comprises 14 residues. The CDR3 bases are TGTGCCAGCAGCTTAGGTAACTCTGGAAACACCATATATTTT. Its protein product is CASSLGNSGNTIYF.

The rearrangement joins TRBV7-9 to TRBJ1-3; D may be TRBD1 (6 bases). The CDR3 is 16 amino acids. V was pared by 3 bases and J by 0 bases, with 12 bases between. Germline V gene data show CDR1 as SEHNR and CDR2 as FQNEAQ (reference sequence). In DNA, the CDR3 is TGTGCCAGCAGCTTCGTAGGGGGGATCTCTGGAAACACCATATATTTT. Translated: CASSFVGGISGNTIYF.

This clone was detected only a few times. The rearrangement joins TRBV18 to TRBJ1-1; possible D gene TRBD1, 5 bases. Germline V lookup: CDR1 KGHSH, CDR2 LQKENI. The CDR3 has 14 residues. V was cut by 6 bases and J by 2 bases, with 13 bases left in between. The CDR3 sequence: CASSSLGPNTEAFF. The CDR3 bases are TGTGCCAGCTCGAGTCTGGGGCCTAACACTGAAGCTTTCTTT.

This clone has more than one count but fewer than ten. The chain combines TRBV20-1 with TRBJ2-1; a weak D match, TRBD1 (6 bases). The V and J ends lost 3 bases and 6 bases respectively, with 21 bases between them. Germline assignment: CDR1 DFQATT and CDR2 SNEGSKA (reference sequence). The CDR3 has 16 amino acids. This CDR3 is CSASGDMFVVANEQFF. DNA for the CDR3: TGCAGTGCTAGTGGGGACATGTTTGTGGTCGCCAATGAGCAGTTCTTC.

The chain carries TRBV6-5 and TRBJ1-5; D perhaps matches TRBD1 (5 bases). The germline V and J ends were trimmed by 5 bases and 6 bases, with 11 bases remaining between them. The CDR3 sequence is 13 residues long. Germline V gives CDR1 MNHEY, CDR2 SVGAGI. The CDR3 DNA sequence: TGTGCCAGCAGTCCCAGGGTTGGTCAGCCCCAGCATTTT. This gives the protein CASSPRVGQPQHF.

The genes are TRBV7-2 and TRBJ2-3; 8 bases are a match to TRBD1. Looked up from germline, CDR1 is SGHTA and CDR2 is FQGNSA. J gave up 6 bases and V 4 bases, and 6 bases lay outside the gene matches. This CDR3 spans 14 amino acids. The CDR3 is CASSSRTGRDTQYF. The CDR3 DNA follows: TGTGCCAGCAGCTCCAGGACAGGGCGGGATACGCAGTATTTT.

This chain uses TRBV3-1 (or the pseudogene TRBV3-2) with TRBJ2-7; D is uncertain. Germline CDR1 and CDR2: LGHDT and YNNKEL (reference sequence). CDR3 size: 14 residues. The germline V and J ends were trimmed by 3 bases and 2 bases, with 11 bases remaining between them. CDR3 residues: CASSHRSHPYEQYF. The CDR3 DNA is TGTGCCAGCAGCCATAGGAGCCACCCCTACGAGCAGTACTTC.

This clone has just one count. The genes are TRBV5-1 and TRBJ2-2; maybe TRBD1 (6 bases). The CDR3 sequence is 18 residues long. CDR1 and CDR2 (germline): SGHRS, YFSETQ. With 5 bases removed from V and 3 bases from J, the gap between germline ends came to 23 bases. CDR3 region: CASRLTTGHRLDTGELFF. CDR3 DNA: TGCGCCAGCAGATTGACAACGGGACACCGACTTGACACCGGGGAGCTGTTTTTT.

This chain joins TRBV20-1 and TRBJ2-1; TRBD2 agrees at 10 bases. Germline V gene data show CDR1 as DFQATT and CDR2 as SNEGSKA (reference sequence). The CDR3 consists of 15 residues. V was pared by 6 bases and J by 4 bases, with 9 bases of the junction left unmatched. The CDR3 nucleotides are TGCAGTGCCAGTAGGTCTAGCGGGAGTTACAATGAGCAGTTCTTC. This encodes CSASRSSGSYNEQFF.

Only one count was recorded for this clone. CDR3 region: CASSLSGELFF. In DNA form, the CDR3 reads TGTGCCAGCAGTTTGTCCGGGGAGCTGTTTTTT. The chain uses TRBV12-3 or TRBV12-4 and TRBJ2-2; no definite D call. The CDR3 runs to 11 residues. V dropped 3 bases and J dropped 6 bases, with 2 bases sitting between them.

Only one count was recorded for this clone. This sequence joins TRBV11-3 and TRBJ1-1, with unresolved D. V was clipped by 1 base and J by 1 base, with 4 bases between them. The V gene's germline CDR1 is SGHNT and CDR2 YENEEA. CDR3 size: 13 residues. CDR3 protein: CASSLGKNTEAFF. In DNA, the CDR3 is TGTGCCAGCAGCTTAGGCAAGAACACTGAAGCTTTCTTT.